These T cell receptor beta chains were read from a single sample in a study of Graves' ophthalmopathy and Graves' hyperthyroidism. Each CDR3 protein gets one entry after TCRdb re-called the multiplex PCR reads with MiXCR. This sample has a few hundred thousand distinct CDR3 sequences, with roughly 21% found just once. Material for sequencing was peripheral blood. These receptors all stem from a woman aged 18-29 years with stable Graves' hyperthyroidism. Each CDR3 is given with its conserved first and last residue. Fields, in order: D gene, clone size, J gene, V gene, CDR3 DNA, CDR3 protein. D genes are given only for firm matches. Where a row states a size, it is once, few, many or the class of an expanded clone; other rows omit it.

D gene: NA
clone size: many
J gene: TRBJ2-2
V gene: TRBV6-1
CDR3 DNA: TGTGCCAGCAGCGCTTTTCGGGGCACCGGGGAGCTGTTTTTT
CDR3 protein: CASSAFRGTGELFF

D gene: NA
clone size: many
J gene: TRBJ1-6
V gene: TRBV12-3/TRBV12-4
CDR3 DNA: TGTGCCAGCAGTTTAGCGGGCGGGGGGAATTCACCCCTCCACTTT
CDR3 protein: CASSLAGGGNSPLHF

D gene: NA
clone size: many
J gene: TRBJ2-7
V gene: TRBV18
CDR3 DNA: TGTGCCAGCTCACCAGACCCCTTAAGCTCCTACGAGCAGTACTTC
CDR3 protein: CASSPDPLSSYEQYF

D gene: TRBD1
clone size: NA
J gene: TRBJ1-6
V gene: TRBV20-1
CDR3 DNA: TGCAGTGCTGAGGGACAGGGGAACAATTCACCCCTCCACTTT
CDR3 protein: CSAEGQGNNSPLHF

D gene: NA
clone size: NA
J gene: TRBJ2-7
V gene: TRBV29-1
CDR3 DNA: TGCAGCGGAAGGGGGGAGCACGAGCAGTACTTC
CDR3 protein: CSGRGEHEQYF

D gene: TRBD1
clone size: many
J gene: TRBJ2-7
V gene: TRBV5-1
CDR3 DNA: TGCGCCAGCAGCCCGACAGGGTTAGGGTACGAGCAGTACTTC
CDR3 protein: CASSPTGLGYEQYF

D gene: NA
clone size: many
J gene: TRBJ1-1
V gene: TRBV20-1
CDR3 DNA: TGCAGTGCAAATACAGGGCGGGACACTGAAGCTTTCTTT
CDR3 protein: CSANTGRDTEAFF

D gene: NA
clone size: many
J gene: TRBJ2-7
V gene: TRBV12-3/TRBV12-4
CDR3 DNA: TGTGCCAGCAGCGGTGGATACCCAGCCTACGAGCAGTACTTC
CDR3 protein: CASSGGYPAYEQYF

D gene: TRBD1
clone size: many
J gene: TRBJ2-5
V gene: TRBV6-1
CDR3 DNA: TGTGCCAGCAGTGACAGGGACAGGGGAGAGGAGACCCAGTACTTC
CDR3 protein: CASSDRDRGEETQYF

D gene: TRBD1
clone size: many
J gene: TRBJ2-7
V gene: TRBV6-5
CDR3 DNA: TGTGCCAGCCGGACAGGATCCTACGAGCAGTACTTC
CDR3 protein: CASRTGSYEQYF

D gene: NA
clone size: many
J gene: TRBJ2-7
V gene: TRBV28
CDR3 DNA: TGTGCCAGCAGTTTATCGGGAGGGGGCCTAGAAGGTTACGAGCAGTACTTC
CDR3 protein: CASSLSGGGLEGYEQYF

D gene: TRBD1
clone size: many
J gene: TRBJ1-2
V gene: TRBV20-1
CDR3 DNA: TGCAGTGCTAGTTCCAGGGGGCGAGGCTACACCTTC
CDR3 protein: CSASSRGRGYTF

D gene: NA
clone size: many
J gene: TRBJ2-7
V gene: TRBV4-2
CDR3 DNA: TGTGCCAGCAGCAAAGCTCGGGGTAAGGACGAGCAGTACTTC
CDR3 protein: CASSKARGKDEQYF

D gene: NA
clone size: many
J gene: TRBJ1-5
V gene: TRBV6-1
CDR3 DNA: TGTGCCAGCAGTATTTTACAGGGCCGCCAGCCCCAGCATTTT
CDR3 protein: CASSILQGRQPQHF

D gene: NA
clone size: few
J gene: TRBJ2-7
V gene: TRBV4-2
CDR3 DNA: TGTGCCAGCAGCCAAGATCTACCTTCCCTTTCGTTGGGGTACGAGCAGTACTTC
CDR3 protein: CASSQDLPSLSLGYEQYF

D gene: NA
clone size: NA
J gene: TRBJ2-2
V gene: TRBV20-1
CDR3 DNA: TGCAGTGCTAGTCGGCATACATCCTGGGAGCTGTTTTTT
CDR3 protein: CSASRHTSWELFF

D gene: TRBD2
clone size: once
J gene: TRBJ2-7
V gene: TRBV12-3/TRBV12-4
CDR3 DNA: TGTGCCAGCAGTTCCCACTCCGGGACTAGCGGGAGTCATACCTACGAGCAGTACTTC
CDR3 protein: CASSSHSGTSGSHTYEQYF

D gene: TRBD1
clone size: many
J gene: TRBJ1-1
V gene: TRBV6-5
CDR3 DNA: TGTGCCAGCAGTTACCGACAGGGGTGGTCTGAAGCTTTCTTT
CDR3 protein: CASSYRQGWSEAFF

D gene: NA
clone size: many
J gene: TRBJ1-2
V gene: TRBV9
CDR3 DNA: TGTGCCAGCAGCGTAGCTATGGGATCTAACTATGGCTACACCTTC
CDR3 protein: CASSVAMGSNYGYTF

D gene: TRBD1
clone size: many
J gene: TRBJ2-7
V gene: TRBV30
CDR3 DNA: TGTGCCTGGAGTGCGGGACAGCGACCCTACGAGCAGTACTTC
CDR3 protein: CAWSAGQRPYEQYF

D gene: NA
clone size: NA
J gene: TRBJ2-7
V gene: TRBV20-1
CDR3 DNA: TGCAGTGTGAAGGCCCAAGCGGTAGGGTCCTCCGAGCAGTACTTC
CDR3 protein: CSVKAQAVGSSEQYF

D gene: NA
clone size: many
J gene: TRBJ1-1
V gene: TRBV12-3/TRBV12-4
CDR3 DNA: TGTGCCAGCAGCTATACAGGGATGAACACTGAAGCTTTCTTT
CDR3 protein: CASSYTGMNTEAFF

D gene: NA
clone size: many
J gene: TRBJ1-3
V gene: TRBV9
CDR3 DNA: TGTGCCAGCAGCGTAGGTGGAGGAGGAGGCTCTGGAAACACCATATATTTT
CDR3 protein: CASSVGGGGGSGNTIYF

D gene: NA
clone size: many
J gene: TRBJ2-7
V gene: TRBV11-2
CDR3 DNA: TGTGCCAGCAGCTTCCGGCGGGTCTACGAGCAGTACTTC
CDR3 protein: CASSFRRVYEQYF

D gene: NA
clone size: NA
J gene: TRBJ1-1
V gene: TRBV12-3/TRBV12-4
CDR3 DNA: TGTGCCAGCGGCCAGATTGAAGCTTTCTTT
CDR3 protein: CASGQIEAFF

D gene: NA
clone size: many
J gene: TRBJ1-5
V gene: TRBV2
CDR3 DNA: TGTGCCAGCGGAACAGGGAGAACTCAGCATTTT
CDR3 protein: CASGTGRTQHF

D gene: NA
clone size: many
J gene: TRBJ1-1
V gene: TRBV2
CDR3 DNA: TGTGCCAGCAGTCCTATACCCTACACAGGGAACACTGAAGCTTTCTTT
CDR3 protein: CASSPIPYTGNTEAFF

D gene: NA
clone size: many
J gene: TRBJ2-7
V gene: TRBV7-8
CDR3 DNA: TGTGCCAGCAGCTTATTAGGAGGTGAGGGGGCCTACGAGCAGTACTTC
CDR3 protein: CASSLLGGEGAYEQYF

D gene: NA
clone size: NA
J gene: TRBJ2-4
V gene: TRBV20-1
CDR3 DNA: TGCAGTGCTAGAATAACCGCCGGGGCTAGCTTGGCCATAAACATTCAGTACTTC
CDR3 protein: CSARITAGASLAINIQYF

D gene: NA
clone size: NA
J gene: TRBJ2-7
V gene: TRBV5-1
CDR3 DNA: TGCGCCAGCAGCCCGCGGGCGGAAAGATCCTACGAGCAGTACTTC
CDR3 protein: CASSPRAERSYEQYF

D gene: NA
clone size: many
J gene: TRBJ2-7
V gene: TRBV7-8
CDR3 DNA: TGTGCCAGCAGCTTAACGGACTACCGGTCCTACGAGCAGTACTTC
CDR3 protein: CASSLTDYRSYEQYF

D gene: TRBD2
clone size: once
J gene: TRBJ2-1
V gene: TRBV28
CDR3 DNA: TGTGCCAGCAGTGGGACTAGACGCAATGAGCAGTTCTTC
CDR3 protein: CASSGTRRNEQFF

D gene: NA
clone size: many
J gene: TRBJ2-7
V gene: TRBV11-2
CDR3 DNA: TGTGCCAGCAGCCTAACGACTCTCGTGACGGGAGAGCAGTACTTC
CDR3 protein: CASSLTTLVTGEQYF

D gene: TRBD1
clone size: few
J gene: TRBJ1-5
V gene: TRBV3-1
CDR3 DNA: TGTGCCAGCAGCCAAGGGGTCTTCACAGGGGGCCATCAGCCCCAGCATTTT
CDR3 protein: CASSQGVFTGGHQPQHF

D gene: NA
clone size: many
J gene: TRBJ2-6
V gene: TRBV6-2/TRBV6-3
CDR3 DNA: TGTGCCAGCAGTTATAACTCTGGGGCCAACGTCCTGACTTTC
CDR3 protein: CASSYNSGANVLTF

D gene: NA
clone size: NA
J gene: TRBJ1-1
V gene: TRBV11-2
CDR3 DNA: TGTGCCAGCAGCTTAGAGCTGGGTCACAACACTGAAGCTTTCTTT
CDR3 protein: CASSLELGHNTEAFF

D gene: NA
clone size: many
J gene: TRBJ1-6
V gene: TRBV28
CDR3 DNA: TGTGCCAGCAGTGAAACAGGTCGTTCACCCCTCCACTTT
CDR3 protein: CASSETGRSPLHF

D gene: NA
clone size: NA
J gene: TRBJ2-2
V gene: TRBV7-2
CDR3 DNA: TGTGCCAGCAGCCAGGATACCACCGGGGAGCTGTTTTTT
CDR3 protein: CASSQDTTGELFF

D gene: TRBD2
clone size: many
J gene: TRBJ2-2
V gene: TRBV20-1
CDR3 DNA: TGCAGTGCTAGAGCTAGCGGGAGATATGGCGGGGAGCTGTTTTTT
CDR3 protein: CSARASGRYGGELFF

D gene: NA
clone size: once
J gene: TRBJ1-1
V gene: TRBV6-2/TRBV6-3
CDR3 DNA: TGTGCCAGCAGGCATGAGGTCAACACTGAAGCTTTCTTT
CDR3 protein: CASRHEVNTEAFF

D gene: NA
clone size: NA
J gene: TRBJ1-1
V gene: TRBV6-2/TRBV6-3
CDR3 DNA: TGTGCCAGCACACGCGTGGAGGGAAGCACTGAAGCTTTCTTT
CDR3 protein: CASTRVEGSTEAFF

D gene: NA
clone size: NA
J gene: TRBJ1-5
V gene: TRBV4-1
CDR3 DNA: TGCGCCAGCAGCCAAGATACGAATCAGCCCCAGCATTTT
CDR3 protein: CASSQDTNQPQHF

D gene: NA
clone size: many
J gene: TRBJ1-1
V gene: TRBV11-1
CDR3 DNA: TGTGCCAGCAGCTTGCAGCTCGGGAACACTGAAGCTTTCTTT
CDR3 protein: CASSLQLGNTEAFF

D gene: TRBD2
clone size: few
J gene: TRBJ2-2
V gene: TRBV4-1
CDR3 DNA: TGCGCCAGCAGCCAAGGGGCCCTAGCGGAGATCACCGGGGAGCTGTTTTTT
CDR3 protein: CASSQGALAEITGELFF